The 3 T cell receptor beta chains presented below share a single source sample, sequenced in a study of shared clonotypes between healthy human individuals. Assay used: immunoSEQ multiplex PCR; TCRdb lists only in-frame clones, some missing. The sample records about 960,000 clones, approximately 80% being singletons. Sequencing used memory CD4+ T cells sorted from blood. Subset reported: CD45RA-negative fraction. The receptor source for this set is a man between 18 and 35 years old in good health.

This chain links TRBV9 with TRBJ2-6, with D perhaps matching TRBD1 (5 bases). V lost 0 bases and J lost 3, with 16 bases in between. The germline V gene encodes CDR1 SGDLS and CDR2 YYNGEE. The CDR3 is made up of 18 amino acids. The CDR3 sequence: CASSVETSRGIGANVLTF. As DNA, the CDR3 is TGTGCCAGCAGCGTAGAGACTTCAAGGGGTATTGGGGCCAACGTCCTGACTTTC.

This clone was counted between two and nine times. This CDR3 is also generated by other DNA sequences in the sample. V and J are TRBV5-1 and TRBJ1-1; no clear D gene. The germline gives CDR1 SGHRS, CDR2 YFSETQ. The CDR3 runs 13 residues. Trimming pared 1 base from V and 3 bases from J, leaving 7 bases between. The CDR3 reads CASSLLQYTEAFF. The CDR3 DNA reads as TGCGCCAGCAGCTTGTTACAGTACACTGAAGCTTTCTTT.

J is TRBJ2-5 and V is TRBV7-9, with TRBD1 identical over 11 bases. The CDR3 consists of 14 residues. Germline CDR1 reads SEHNR; CDR2 reads FQNEAQ (reference sequence). V dropped 6 bases and J dropped 5; count of bases not matched to a gene: 5. Written as DNA, the CDR3 is TGTGCCAGCAGTTGGGACAGGGGGAGGGAGACCCAGTACTTC. It yields the protein CASSWDRGRETQYF.